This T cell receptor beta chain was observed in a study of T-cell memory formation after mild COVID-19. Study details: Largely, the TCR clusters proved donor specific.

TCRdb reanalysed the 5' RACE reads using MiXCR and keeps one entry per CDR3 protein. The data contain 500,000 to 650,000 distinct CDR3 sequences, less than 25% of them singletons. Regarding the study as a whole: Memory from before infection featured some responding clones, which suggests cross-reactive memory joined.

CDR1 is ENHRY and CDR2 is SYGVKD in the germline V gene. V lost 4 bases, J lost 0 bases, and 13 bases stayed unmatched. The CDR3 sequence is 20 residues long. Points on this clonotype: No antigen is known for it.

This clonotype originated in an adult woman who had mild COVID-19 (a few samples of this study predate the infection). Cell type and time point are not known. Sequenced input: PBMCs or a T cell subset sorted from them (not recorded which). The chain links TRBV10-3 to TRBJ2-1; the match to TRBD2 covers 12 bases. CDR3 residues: CAISGVGRTSGVSSYNEQFF. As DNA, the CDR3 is TGTGCCATCAGTGGGGTCGGTAGGACTAGCGGGGTGAGCTCCTACAATGAGCAGTTCTTC.